What follows are 8 T cell receptor beta chains derived from one specimen sequenced in a study of blood T cell repertoires in COVID-19. Only in-frame clones appear in the TCRdb table, and some are missing; sequencing was by immunoSEQ multiplex PCR. Among roughly 60,000 clones listed, 85% to 90% were seen once. Sequenced: peripheral blood. The receptors come from a human donor in a cohort sampled during active COVID-19.

The CDR3 sequence: CASSQDIVYEQYF. The CDR3 DNA sequence: TGCGCCAGCAGCCAAGATATAGTCTACGAGCAGTACTTC. This chain links TRBV4-1 with TRBJ2-7, with D uncertain. V dropped 0 bases and J dropped 3 bases, with 6 bases sitting between them. The CDR3 runs 13 residues. Germline CDR1 is MGHRA and CDR2 is YSYEKL.

The DNA for the CDR3 is TGTGCCAGCAGCTTCCCGACAGGGTCCAAAAACATTCAGTACTTC. Translating it yields CASSFPTGSKNIQYF. This sequence joins TRBV5-6 and TRBJ2-4; 7 bases map to TRBD1. Germline values: CDR1 SGHDT, CDR2 YYEEEE. The length of the CDR3 is 15 residues. Trimming at V came to 2 bases and at J to 2 bases, leaving 4 bases not matched to a gene.

The V gene is TRBV29-1, the J gene TRBJ2-1, with 8 positions matching TRBD2. Trimming removed 3 bases from V and 10 bases from J; junction bases left unmatched: 8. The CDR3 has 13 amino acids. Germline assignment: CDR1 SQVTM and CDR2 ANQGSEA. As DNA, the CDR3 is TGCAGCGTTGATCTAAGCGGGAGTGGCGAGCAGTTCTTC. It codes for CSVDLSGSGEQFF.

This rearrangement joins TRBV13 to TRBJ2-7; the match to TRBD2 covers 12 bases. V was pared by 0 bases and J by 6 bases, with 3 bases of the junction left unmatched. This CDR3 region has 15 residues. Per germline, CDR1 PRHDT and CDR2 FYEKMQ (reference sequence). CDR3 DNA: TGTGCCAGCAGCTTAGGCGGACTAGCGGGGAGCGAGCAGTACTTC. Its translation: CASSLGGLAGSEQYF.

The genes are TRBV4-2 and TRBJ2-2, with 14 positions matching TRBD2. This CDR3 region has 21 residues. Unmatched junction bases numbered 13, after V lost 1 base and J lost 3 bases. Germline lookup yields CDR1 LGHNA and CDR2 YNFKEQ. This CDR3 is CASSQGVTGLAGVVDTGELFF. The CDR3 nucleotides read TGTGCCAGCAGCCAAGGTGTTACGGGACTAGCGGGAGTAGTGGACACCGGGGAGCTGTTTTTT.

This clone was seen only a few times. This chain connects TRBV4-1 to TRBJ1-1; D not resolved. The ends were cut back, 0 bases at V and 6 bases at J, with 11 bases in the middle. This CDR3 is built from 14 residues. The germline CDR1 and CDR2 sequences are MGHRA and YSYEKL. The CDR3 here is CASSQDLPAAEAFF. CDR3 coding DNA: TGCGCCAGCAGCCAAGATCTTCCGGCGGCTGAAGCTTTCTTT.

V and J are TRBV4-2 and TRBJ1-4, with a tentative D call TRBD1 (6 bases). Trimming stripped 0 bases from V and 5 bases from J, with 13 bases between. The CDR3 totals 16 residues. Germline CDR1 reads LGHNA; CDR2 reads YNFKEQ. CDR3: CASSQDGRGGNEKLFF. In DNA, the CDR3 is TGTGCCAGCAGCCAAGACGGCAGGGGTGGAAATGAAAAACTGTTTTTT.

The chain employs TRBV5-4 and TRBJ1-4; weak D call: TRBD1 (6 bases). The germline V and J ends were trimmed by 4 bases and 6 bases, with 16 bases remaining between them. Germline CDR1 reads SGHNT; CDR2 reads YYREEE (reference sequence). This CDR3 has 15 residues. The CDR3 reads CASSPEGAGDEKLFF. The CDR3 DNA sequence: TGTGCCAGCAGCCCGGAAGGGGCAGGGGATGAAAAACTGTTTTTT. The full variable domain, in which reference TRBV5-4 and TRBJ1-4 provide the parts outside the CDR3, is ETGVTQSPTHLIKTRGQQVTLRCSSQSGHNTVSWYQQALGQGPQFIFQYYREEENGRGNFPPRFSGLQFPNYSSELNVNALELDDSALYLCASSPEGAGDEKLFFGSGTQLSVL.